What follows describes a single TCR beta chain. Germline V gene lookup returns CDR1 MNHEY and CDR2 SVGAGI. CDR3 length equals 14 residues. Trimming took 6 bases from V and 3 from J; bases not matched to a gene: 5. The data originate from a study of T cell responses to AZD1222 COVID-19 vaccine. Libraries were prepared by immunoSEQ multiplex PCR; TCRdb keeps only in-frame clonotypes and omits some of them. The data contain around 100,000 clones, over 75% of them singletons. Sample: peripheral blood, taken on day 0 of AZD1222 vaccination. The V call is TRBV6-5, the J call TRBJ2-7, with 10 bases lining up with TRBD2. The receptor comes from an adult in good health. CDR3 sequence: CASRTIAGGYEQYF. In DNA, the CDR3 is TGTGCCAGCAGGACTATAGCGGGAGGCTACGAGCAGTACTTC.